The source of this T cell receptor beta chain is a study of blood T cell repertoires in COVID-19. Each recovered donor of Cohort 3 presented with two negative PCRs, clearance, or symptom resolution. Sequencing was performed with immunoSEQ multiplex PCR; in TCRdb, only in-frame clones are kept and a portion is missing. The sample has about 250,000 clones, roughly nine tenths seen once. The receptor's source is a woman between 18 and 29 years old who had recovered from COVID-19. Sequenced sample: PBMCs or T cells enriched from blood (not recorded which).

This CDR3 is CASSRDRVQPQHF. CDR3 nucleotide sequence: TGTGCCAGCAGTAGGGACAGGGTTCAGCCCCAGCATTTT. The V call is TRBV6-5, the J call TRBJ1-5; 9 bases fit TRBD1. The CDR3 is 13 amino acids. V lost 5 bases to trimming and J lost 6 bases; unmatched junction nucleotides: 2. The germline V gene has CDR1 MNHEY and CDR2 SVGAGI.